This record concerns one T cell receptor beta chain sequence. These data belong to a study of blood T cell repertoires in COVID-19. Looking at the study overall: There were acute and convalescent COVID-19 samples, and they came from the United States, Italy and Spain. Sources were T cells, B-cell-depleted T cells, or PBMCs; the material itself was cDNA or gDNA.

The germline V and J ends were trimmed by 4 bases and 0 bases, with 15 bases remaining between them. Germline V gives CDR1 SQVTM, CDR2 ANQGSEA. The CDR3 has 16 residues. Per the original methods: The assay estimated nucleated cells by amplifying reference gene primers. Assay: immunoSEQ multiplex PCR; the TCRdb copy retains only in-frame clones and omits some. The D gene and trimming were derived from the DNA, and the V and J assignments and clone size from that table. The table records tens of thousands of clones, around 80% of them present only once. The TCR comes from an elderly woman with acute or convalescent COVID-19. The V and J genes are TRBV29-1 and TRBJ1-4, with D unresolved. The sample comprised peripheral blood. CDR3 sequence (DNA): TGCAGCGTTGCCGGGTTCCCTCGCGCAACTAATGAAAAACTGTTTTTT. This sequence encodes CSVAGFPRATNEKLFF.